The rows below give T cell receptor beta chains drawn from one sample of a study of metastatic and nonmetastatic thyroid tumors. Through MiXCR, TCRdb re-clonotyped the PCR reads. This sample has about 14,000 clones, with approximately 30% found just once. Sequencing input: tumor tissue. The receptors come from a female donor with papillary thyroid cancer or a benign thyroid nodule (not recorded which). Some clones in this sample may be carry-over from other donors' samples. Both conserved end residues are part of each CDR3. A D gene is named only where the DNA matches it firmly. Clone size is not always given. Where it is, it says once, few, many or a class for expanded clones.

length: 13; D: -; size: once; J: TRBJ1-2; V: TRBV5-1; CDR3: CASSLYRDYGYAF; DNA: TGCGCCAGCAGCTTGTACAGGGACTATGGCTACGCCTTC
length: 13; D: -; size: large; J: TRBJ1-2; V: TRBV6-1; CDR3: CASSPGPNYGYTF; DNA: TGTGCCAGCAGTCCGGGACCTAACTATGGCTACACCTTC
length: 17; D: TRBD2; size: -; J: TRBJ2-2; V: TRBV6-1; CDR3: CASTLSRASGITGELFF; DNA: TGTGCCAGCACCCTCTCGCGGGCTAGCGGGATAACCGGGGAGCTGTTTTTT
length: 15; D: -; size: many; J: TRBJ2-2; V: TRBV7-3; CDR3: CASSLDVGLTGELFF; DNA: TGTGCCAGCAGCTTAGACGTCGGTCTCACCGGGGAGCTGTTTTTT
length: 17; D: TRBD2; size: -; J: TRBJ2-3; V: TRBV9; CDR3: CASSVEPGGRATDTQYF; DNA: TGTGCCAGCAGCGTAGAACCGGGAGGGAGAGCAACAGATACGCAGTATTTT
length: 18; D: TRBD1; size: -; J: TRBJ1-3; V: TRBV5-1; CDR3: CASSVQGQVTSSGNTIYF; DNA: TGCGCCAGCAGCGTCCAGGGACAGGTGACGAGCTCTGGAAACACCATATATTTT
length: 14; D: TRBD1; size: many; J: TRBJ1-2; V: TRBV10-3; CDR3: CAISDGQGDYGYTF; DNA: TGTGCCATCAGTGATGGACAGGGGGACTATGGCTACACCTTC
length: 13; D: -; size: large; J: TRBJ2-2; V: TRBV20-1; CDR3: CSALPLNTGELFF; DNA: TGCAGTGCCCTCCCCCTGAATACCGGGGAGCTGTTTTTT
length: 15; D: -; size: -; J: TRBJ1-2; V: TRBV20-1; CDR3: CSARAYGLYGYGYTF; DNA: TGCAGTGCTAGAGCATATGGGTTGTATGGCTATGGCTACACCTTC
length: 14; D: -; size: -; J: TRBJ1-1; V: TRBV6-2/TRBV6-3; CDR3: CASSYSMGYLEAFF; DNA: TGTGCCAGCAGTTACTCGATGGGCTACTTAGAAGCTTTCTTT
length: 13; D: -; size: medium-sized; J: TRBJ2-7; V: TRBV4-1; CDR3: CASSQNMIYEQYF; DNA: TGCGCCAGCAGCCAAAATATGATTTACGAGCAGTACTTC
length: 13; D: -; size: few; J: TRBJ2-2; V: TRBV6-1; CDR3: CASSAMGTGELFF; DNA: TGTGCCAGCAGTGCGATGGGGACCGGGGAGCTGTTTTTT
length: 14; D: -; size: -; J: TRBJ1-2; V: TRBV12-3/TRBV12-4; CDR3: CASSLSRQSAGYTF; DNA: TGTGCCAGCAGTTTAAGTCGGCAGTCAGCTGGCTACACCTTC
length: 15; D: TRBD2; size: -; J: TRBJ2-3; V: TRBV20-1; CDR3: CSARRGGRAGDTQYF; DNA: TGCAGTGCTAGACGGGGCGGGAGGGCCGGTGATACGCAGTATTTT
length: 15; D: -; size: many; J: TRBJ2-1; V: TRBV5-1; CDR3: CASSLDGRGMDEQFF; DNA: TGCGCCAGCAGCTTGGATGGGAGAGGTATGGATGAGCAGTTCTTC
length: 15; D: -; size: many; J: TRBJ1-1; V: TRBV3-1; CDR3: CASSHHIGRATEAFF; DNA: TGTGCCAGCAGCCACCACATAGGCAGGGCCACTGAAGCTTTCTTT
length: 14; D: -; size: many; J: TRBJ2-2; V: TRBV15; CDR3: CATSRGRGTGELFF; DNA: TGTGCCACCAGCAGAGGGAGGGGCACCGGGGAGCTGTTTTTT
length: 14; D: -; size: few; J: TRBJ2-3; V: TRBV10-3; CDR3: CATVGGSGADTQYF; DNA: TGTGCCACAGTAGGGGGTTCCGGCGCAGATACGCAGTATTTT
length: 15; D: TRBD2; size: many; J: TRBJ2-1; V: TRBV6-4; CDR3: CANPLLAIAHNEQFF; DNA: TGTGCCAACCCCTTACTAGCGATCGCACACAATGAGCAGTTCTTC
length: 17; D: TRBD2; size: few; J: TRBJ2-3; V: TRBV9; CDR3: CASSVAPTSGSTDTQYF; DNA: TGTGCCAGCAGCGTAGCTCCTACTAGCGGGAGCACGGATACGCAGTATTTT
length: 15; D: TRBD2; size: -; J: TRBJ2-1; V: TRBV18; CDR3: CASSPPGLAGNEQFF; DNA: TGTGCCAGCTCACCACCTGGACTAGCGGGCAATGAGCAGTTCTTC
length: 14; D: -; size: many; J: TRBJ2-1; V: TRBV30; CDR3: CAWSRQPGETEQFF; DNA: TGTGCCTGGAGCCGGCAGCCGGGAGAGACTGAGCAGTTCTTC
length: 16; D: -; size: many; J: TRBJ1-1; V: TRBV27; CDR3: CASSLSRAGLGTEAFF; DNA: TGTGCCAGCAGTTTATCTCGGGCAGGGCTGGGAACTGAAGCTTTCTTT
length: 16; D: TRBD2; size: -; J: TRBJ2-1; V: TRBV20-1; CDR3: CSATPGLAGSYNEQFF; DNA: TGCAGTGCTACACCGGGACTAGCTGGTAGCTATAATGAGCAGTTCTTC
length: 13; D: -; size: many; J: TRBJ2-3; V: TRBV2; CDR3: CASSGGPPDTQYF; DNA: TGTGCCAGCAGTGGAGGGCCCCCAGATACGCAGTATTTT
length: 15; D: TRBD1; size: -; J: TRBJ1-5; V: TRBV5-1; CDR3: CASSFGTGGNQPQHF; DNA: TGCGCCAGCAGCTTTGGGACAGGTGGCAATCAGCCCCAGCATTTT
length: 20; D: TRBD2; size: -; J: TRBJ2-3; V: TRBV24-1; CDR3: CATSDSWLAGWGTSTDTQYF; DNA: TGTGCCACCAGTGATTCTTGGCTAGCGGGATGGGGAACTAGCACAGATACGCAGTATTTT
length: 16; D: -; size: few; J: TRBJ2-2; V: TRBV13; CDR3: CASSLHAQSITGELFF; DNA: TGTGCCAGCAGCTTACACGCACAGTCGATCACCGGGGAGCTGTTTTTT
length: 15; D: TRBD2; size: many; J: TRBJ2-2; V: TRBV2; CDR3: CASKDIAGGTGELFF; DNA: TGTGCCAGCAAGGACATAGCGGGAGGAACCGGGGAGCTGTTTTTT
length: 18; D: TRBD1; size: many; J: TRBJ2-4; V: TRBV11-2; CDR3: CASSLGQGRGLAKNIQYF; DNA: TGTGCCAGCAGCTTAGGACAGGGTAGGGGCTTAGCCAAAAACATTCAGTACTTC
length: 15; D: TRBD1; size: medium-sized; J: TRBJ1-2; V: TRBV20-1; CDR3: CSARDISRGIYGYTF; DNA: TGCAGTGCTAGAGATATTTCCAGGGGGATCTATGGCTACACCTTC
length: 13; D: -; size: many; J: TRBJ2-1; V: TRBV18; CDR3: CASSPRDYNEQFF; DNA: TGTGCCAGCTCACCCCGGGACTACAATGAGCAGTTCTTC
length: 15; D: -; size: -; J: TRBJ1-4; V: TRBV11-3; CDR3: CASSGGGLTNEKLFF; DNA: TGTGCCAGCAGCGGAGGGGGTCTGACTAATGAAAAACTGTTTTTT
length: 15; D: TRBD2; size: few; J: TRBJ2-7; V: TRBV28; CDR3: CATTKDSGRAHEQYF; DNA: TGTGCCACTACTAAGGATAGCGGGAGGGCCCACGAGCAGTACTTC
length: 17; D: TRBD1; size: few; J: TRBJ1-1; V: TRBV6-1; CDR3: CASSDLLAGGARWEAFF; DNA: TGTGCCAGCAGTGATCTTCTGGCAGGGGGCGCAAGGTGGGAAGCTTTCTTT
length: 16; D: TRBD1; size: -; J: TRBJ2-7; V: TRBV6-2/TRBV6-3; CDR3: CASSYSDRGTAYEQYF; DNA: TGCGCCAGCAGTTACTCGGACAGGGGTACAGCCTACGAGCAGTACTTC
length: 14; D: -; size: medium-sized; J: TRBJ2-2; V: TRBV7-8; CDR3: CASSLPGNTGELFF; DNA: TGTGCCAGCAGCTTACCAGGGAACACCGGGGAGCTGTTTTTT
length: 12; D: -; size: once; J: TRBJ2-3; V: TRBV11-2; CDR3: CASSYTTDTQYF; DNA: TGTGCCAGCAGCTATACCACAGATACGCAGTATTTT
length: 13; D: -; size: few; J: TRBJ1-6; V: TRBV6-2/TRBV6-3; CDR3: CASKRVENSPLHF; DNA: TGTGCCAGCAAGCGGGTGGAGAATTCACCCCTCCACTTT
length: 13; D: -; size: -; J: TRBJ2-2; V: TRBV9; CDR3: CASSVSDTGELFF; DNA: TGCGCCAGCAGCGTAAGTGACACCGGGGAGCTGTTTTTT
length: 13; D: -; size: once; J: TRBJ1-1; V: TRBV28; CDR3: CASSLSPNTEAFF; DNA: TGTGCCAGCAGTTTATCCCCCAACACTGAAGCTTTCTTT
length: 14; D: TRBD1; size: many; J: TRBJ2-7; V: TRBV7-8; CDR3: CASSLGQGNHEQYF; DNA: TGTGCCAGCAGCCTCGGACAGGGGAACCACGAGCAGTACTTC